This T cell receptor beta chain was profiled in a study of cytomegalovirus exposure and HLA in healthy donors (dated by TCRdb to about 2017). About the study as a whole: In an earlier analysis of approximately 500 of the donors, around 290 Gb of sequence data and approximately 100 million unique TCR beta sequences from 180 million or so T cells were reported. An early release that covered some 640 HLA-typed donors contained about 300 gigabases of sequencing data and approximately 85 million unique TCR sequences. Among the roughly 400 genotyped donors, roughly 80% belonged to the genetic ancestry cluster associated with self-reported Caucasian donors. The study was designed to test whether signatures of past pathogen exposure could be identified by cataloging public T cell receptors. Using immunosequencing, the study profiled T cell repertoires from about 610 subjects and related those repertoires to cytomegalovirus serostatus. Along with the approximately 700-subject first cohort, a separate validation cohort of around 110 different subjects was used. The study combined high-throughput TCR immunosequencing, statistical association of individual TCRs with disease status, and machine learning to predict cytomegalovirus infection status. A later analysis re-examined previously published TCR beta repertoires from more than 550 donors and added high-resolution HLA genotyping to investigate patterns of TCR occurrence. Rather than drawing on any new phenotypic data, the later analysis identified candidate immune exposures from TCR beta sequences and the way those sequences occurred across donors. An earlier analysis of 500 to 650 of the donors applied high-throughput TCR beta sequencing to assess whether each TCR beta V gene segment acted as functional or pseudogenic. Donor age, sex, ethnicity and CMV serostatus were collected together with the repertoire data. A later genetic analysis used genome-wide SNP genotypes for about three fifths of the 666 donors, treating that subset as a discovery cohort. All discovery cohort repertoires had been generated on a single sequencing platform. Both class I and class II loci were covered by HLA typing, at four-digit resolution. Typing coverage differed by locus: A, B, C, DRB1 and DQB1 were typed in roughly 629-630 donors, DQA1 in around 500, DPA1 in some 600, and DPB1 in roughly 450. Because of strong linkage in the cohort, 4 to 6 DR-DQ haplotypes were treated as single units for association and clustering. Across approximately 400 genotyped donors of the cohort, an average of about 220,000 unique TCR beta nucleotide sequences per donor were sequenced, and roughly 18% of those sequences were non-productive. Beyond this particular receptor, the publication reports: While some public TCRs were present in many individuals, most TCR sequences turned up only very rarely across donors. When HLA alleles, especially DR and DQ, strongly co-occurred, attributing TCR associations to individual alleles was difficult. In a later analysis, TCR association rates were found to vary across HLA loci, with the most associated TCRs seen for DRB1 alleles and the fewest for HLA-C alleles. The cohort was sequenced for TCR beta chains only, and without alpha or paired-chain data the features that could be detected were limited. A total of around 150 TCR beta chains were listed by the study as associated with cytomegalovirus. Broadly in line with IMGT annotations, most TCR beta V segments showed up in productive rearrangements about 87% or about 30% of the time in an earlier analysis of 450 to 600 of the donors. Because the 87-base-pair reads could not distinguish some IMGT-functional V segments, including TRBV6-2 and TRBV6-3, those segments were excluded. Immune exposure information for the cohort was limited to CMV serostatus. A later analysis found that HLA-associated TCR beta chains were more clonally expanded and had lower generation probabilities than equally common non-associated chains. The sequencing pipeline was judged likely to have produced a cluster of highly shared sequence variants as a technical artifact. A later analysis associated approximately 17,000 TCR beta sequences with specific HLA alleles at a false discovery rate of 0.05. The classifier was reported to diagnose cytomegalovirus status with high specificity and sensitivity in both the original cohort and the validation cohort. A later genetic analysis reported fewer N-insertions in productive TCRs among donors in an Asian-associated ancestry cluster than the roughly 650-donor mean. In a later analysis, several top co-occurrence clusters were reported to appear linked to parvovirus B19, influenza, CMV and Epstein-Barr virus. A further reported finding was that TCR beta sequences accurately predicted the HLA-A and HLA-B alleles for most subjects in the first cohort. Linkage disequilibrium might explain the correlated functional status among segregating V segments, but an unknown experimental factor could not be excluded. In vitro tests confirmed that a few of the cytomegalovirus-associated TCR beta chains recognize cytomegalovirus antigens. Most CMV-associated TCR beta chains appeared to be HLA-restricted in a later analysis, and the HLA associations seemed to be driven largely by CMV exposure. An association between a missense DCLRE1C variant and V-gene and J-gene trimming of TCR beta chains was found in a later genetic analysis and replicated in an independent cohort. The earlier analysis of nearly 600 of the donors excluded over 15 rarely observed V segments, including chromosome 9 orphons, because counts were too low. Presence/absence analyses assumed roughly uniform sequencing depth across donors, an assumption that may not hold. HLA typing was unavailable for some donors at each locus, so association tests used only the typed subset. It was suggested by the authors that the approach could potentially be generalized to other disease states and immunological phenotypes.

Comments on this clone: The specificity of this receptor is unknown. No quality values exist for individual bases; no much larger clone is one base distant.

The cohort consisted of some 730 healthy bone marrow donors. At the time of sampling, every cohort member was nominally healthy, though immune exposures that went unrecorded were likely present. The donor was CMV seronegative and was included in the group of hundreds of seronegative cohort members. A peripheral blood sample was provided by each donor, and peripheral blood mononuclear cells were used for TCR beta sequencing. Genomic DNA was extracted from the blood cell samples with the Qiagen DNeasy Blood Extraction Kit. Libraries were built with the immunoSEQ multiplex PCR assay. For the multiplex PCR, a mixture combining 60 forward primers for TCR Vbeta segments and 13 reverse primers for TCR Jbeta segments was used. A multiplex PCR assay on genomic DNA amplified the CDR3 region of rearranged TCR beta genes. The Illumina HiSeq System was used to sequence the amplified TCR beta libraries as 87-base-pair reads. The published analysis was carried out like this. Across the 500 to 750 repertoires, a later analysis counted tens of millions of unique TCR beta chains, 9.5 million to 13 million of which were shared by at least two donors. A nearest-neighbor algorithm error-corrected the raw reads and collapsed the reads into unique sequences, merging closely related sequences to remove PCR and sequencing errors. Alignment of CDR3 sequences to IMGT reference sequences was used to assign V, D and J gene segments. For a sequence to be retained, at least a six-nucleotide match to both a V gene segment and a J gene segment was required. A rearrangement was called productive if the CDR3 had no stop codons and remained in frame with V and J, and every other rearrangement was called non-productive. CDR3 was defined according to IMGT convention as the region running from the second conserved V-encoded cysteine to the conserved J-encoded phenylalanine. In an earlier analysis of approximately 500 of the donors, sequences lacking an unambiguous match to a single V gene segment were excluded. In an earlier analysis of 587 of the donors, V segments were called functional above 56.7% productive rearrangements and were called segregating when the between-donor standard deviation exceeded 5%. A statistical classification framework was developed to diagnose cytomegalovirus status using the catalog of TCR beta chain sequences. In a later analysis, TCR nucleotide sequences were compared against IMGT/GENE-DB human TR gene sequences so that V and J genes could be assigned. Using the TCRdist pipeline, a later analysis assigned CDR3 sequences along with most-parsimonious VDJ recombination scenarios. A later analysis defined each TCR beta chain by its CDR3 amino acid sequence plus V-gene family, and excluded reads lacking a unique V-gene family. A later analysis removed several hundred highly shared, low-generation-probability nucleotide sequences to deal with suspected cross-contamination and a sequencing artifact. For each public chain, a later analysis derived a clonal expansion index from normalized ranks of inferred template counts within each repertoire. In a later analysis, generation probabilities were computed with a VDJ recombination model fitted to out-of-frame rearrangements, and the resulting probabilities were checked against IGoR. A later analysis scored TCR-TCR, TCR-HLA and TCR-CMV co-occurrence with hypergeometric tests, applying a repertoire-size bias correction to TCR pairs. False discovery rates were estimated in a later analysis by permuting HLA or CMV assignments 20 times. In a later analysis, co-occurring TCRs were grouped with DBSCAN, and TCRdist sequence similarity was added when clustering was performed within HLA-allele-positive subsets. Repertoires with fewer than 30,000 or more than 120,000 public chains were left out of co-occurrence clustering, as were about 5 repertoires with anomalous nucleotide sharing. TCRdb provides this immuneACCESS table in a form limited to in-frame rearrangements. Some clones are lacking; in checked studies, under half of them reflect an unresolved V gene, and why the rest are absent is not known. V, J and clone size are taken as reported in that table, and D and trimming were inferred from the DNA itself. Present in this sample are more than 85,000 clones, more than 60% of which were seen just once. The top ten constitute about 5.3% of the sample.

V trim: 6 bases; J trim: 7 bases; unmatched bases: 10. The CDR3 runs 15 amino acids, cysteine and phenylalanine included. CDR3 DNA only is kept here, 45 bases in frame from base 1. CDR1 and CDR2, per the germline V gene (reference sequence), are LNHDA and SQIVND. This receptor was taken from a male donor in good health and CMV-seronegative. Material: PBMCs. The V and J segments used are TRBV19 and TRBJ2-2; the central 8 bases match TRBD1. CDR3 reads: CASSQWGQEVGELFF. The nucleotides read TGTGCCAGTAGCCAGTGGGGACAGGAGGTCGGGGAGCTGTTTTTT.